This entry lists 31 T cell receptor beta chains sequenced from one sample in a study of OX40 agonist ivuxolimab in advanced cancers. The repertoire was sequenced with immunoSEQ multiplex PCR; TCRdb's copy has only in-frame clones and lacks some. In the table there are fewer than 95,000 clones, under 95% of which are singletons. The sequenced sample was CD4+ or CD8+ T cells sorted from blood, obtained in a trial of the OX40 agonist ivuxolimab. These receptors originate from an adult with an advanced solid tumor such as melanoma, head and neck, liver or kidney cancer.

The rearrangement uses TRBV7-2 and TRBJ2-5; D is unclear. V was pared by 5 bases and J by 5 bases, with 18 bases between. The CDR3 is 15 amino acids. The germline V gene encodes CDR1 SGHTA and CDR2 FQGNSA. The CDR3 spells CASSQPSGGGETQYF. CDR3 nucleotide sequence: TGTGCCAGCAGCCAACCCAGTGGCGGTGGGGAGACCCAGTACTTC.

In DNA, the CDR3 is TGTGCCAGCAGCCGAGCGGGAGGTTCGCGGGAGACCCAGTACTTC. Amino acid sequence: CASSRAGGSRETQYF. The rearrangement links TRBV4-2 to TRBJ2-5, with TRBD2 matching 9 bases. With 4 bases clipped from V and 5 bases from J, the junction kept 8 bases outside the gene matches. The CDR3 is 15 residues long. Per the germline V gene, CDR1 is LGHNA and CDR2 is YNFKEQ.

This clone is a singleton in its sample. The chain recombines TRBV30 with TRBJ2-5; D is undetermined. V lost 0 bases and J 2 bases, leaving 4 bases between the germline ends. The CDR3 length is 12 residues. In germline, CDR1 is GTSNPN, CDR2 SVGIG (reference sequence). CDR3 region: CAWSVSQETQYF. The CDR3, as DNA: TGTGCCTGGAGTGTAAGTCAAGAGACCCAGTACTTC. Based on the CDR3 plus reference TRBV30 and TRBJ2-5, the full variable domain is SQTIHQWPATLVQPVGSPLSLECTVEGTSNPNLYWYRQAAGRGLQLLFYSVGIGQISSEVPQNLSASRPQDRQFILSSKKLLLSDSGFYLCAWSVSQETQYFGPGTRLLVL.

This clone was detected only once. The V and J genes are TRBV10-1 and TRBJ2-7; the D is unclear. CDR1 is WNHNN, CDR2 SYGVQD, per germline (reference sequence). This CDR3 region has 13 residues. V dropped 3 bases and J dropped 2 bases, with 8 bases sitting between them. CDR3 coding DNA: TGCGCCAGCAGTGATTTGGATGCCTACGAGCAGTACTTC. It codes for CASSDLDAYEQYF.

CDR3 protein: CASRPGPGQVSTDTQYF. DNA of the CDR3: TGTGCCAGCAGACCCGGACCGGGACAGGTTAGCACAGATACGCAGTATTTT. The chain employs TRBV28 and TRBJ2-3; 8 positions agree with TRBD1. The CDR3 spans 17 residues. Losses at the gene ends were 6 bases for V and 0 bases for J; bases not matched to a gene: 11. The germline V gene encodes CDR1 MDHEN and CDR2 SYDVKM. Drawing the rest from reference TRBV28 and TRBJ2-3, the complete variable domain is DVKVTQSSRYLVKRTGEKVFLECVQDMDHENMFWYRQDPGLGLRLIYFSYDVKMKEKGDIPEGYSVSREKKERFSLILESASTNQTSMYLCASRPGPGQVSTDTQYFGPGTRLTVL.

This clone has a handful of counts. The rearrangement joins TRBV7-3 to TRBJ2-1, with 11 positions matching TRBD2. The CDR3 runs to 16 residues. V lost 2 bases and J lost 7; bases outside the gene matches: 7. CDR1 and CDR2 from the germline V gene are SGHTA and FQGTGA. The CDR3 sequence is CASSLQGLAVANEQFF. The DNA for the CDR3 is TGTGCCAGCAGCTTACAGGGACTAGCGGTAGCGAATGAGCAGTTCTTC.

The V call is TRBV5-4, the J call TRBJ2-7; 10 nucleotides align to TRBD2. Trimming cost V 3 bases and J 3 bases; bases outside gene matches: 6. CDR1 SGHNT and CDR2 YYREEE come from the germline V gene (reference sequence). This CDR3 has 15 amino acids. CDR3 nucleotides: TGTGCCAGCAGCTCTGGACTAGCGGTAGACTACGAGCAGTACTTC. This gives the protein CASSSGLAVDYEQYF.

The V gene is TRBV19, the J gene TRBJ2-3; D unclear. This CDR3 region has 12 residues. V was trimmed by 5 bases and J by 1 base, leaving 4 bases between them. CDR1 is LNHDA and CDR2 is SQIVND in the germline V gene (reference sequence). CDR3 residues: CASSQGTDTQYF. CDR3 bases: TGTGCCAGTAGTCAGGGCACAGATACGCAGTATTTT.

The CDR3 nucleotides read TGTGCCAGCAGCCCGAGACTGGTGGGGACTGAAGCTTTCTTT. It encodes CASSPRLVGTEAFF. The genes are TRBV11-3 and TRBJ1-1; no clear D gene. Germline V gene data show CDR1 as SGHNT and CDR2 as YENEEA. V lost 5 bases and J lost 5, with 15 bases in between. The CDR3 runs 14 residues. The complete variable domain, with remaining parts taken from reference TRBV11-3 and TRBJ1-1, reads EAGVVQSPRYKIIEKKQPVAFWCNPISGHNTLYWYLQNLGQGPELLIRYENEEAVDDSQLPKDRFSAERLKGVDSTLKIQPAELGDSAVYLCASSPRLVGTEAFFGQGTRLTVV.

The DNA of the CDR3 is TGTGCCAGCAGTGACTCGTCCAGCGGGAGTAGTGGAGATACGCAGTATTTT. Its protein is CASSDSSSGSSGDTQYF. The V call is TRBV6-4, the J call TRBJ2-3; 8 positions match TRBD2. V trimming: 0 bases; J trimming: 5 bases; junction bases outside the gene matches: 10. CDR3 length equals 17 residues. Germline CDR1 MRHNA, CDR2 SNTAGT.

This clone has only one observation. CDR3 protein: CAWSADRNQYYEQYF. The CDR3 coding sequence is TGTGCCTGGAGTGCTGACAGGAACCAATACTACGAGCAGTACTTC. The rearrangement uses TRBV30 and TRBJ2-7; tentatively, D is TRBD1 (6 bases). Trimming pared 1 base from V and 3 bases from J, leaving 16 bases between. CDR1 and CDR2 from the germline V gene are GTSNPN and SVGIG (reference sequence). The CDR3 runs to 15 residues.

The count of this clone is one. The chain couples TRBV7-3 to TRBJ2-3; D is perhaps TRBD1 or TRBD2 (5 bases each). The CDR3 runs 15 residues. Germline CDR1 SGHTA, CDR2 FQGTGA. With 5 bases removed from V and 1 base from J, the gap between germline ends came to 13 bases. In DNA form, the CDR3 reads TGTGCCAGCAGCCCCGGCCGGGGCCGCACAGATACGCAGTATTTT. It encodes CASSPGRGRTDTQYF.

This chain uses TRBV5-5 with TRBJ1-1; 8 bases align to TRBD1. The CDR3 runs to 16 residues. Trimming cost V 2 bases and J 1 base; bases outside gene matches: 7. CDR1 is SGHKS and CDR2 is YYEKEE in the germline V gene (reference sequence). Written as DNA, the CDR3 is TGTGCCAGCAGCTTTCTGGACAGGGCTCCGAACACTGAAGCTTTCTTT. It is translated as CASSFLDRAPNTEAFF.

The chain links TRBV18 to TRBJ2-3; 14 bases fit TRBD2. CDR1 KGHSH and CDR2 LQKENI come from the germline V gene. Germline trimming cut 3 bases from V and 15 bases from J; bases unmatched to any gene: 5. This CDR3 contains 13 residues. The CDR3 nucleotides are TGTGCCAGCTCACCTGGGACTAGCGGGAGCTCATATTTT. It codes for CASSPGTSGSSYF.

Worth noting for this clone: A much larger clone is a single base away; this may be a read error. This CDR3 is also generated by other DNA sequences in the sample. The chain employs TRBV4-1 and TRBJ1-5; D gene uncertain. The CDR3 sequence is 15 residues long. Germline V gene sequence: CDR1 MGHRA, CDR2 YSYEKL. The V and J ends lost 2 bases and 0 bases respectively, with 8 bases between them. The CDR3 spells CASSQPDGSNQPQHF. CDR3 in DNA: TGCGCCAGCAGCCAACCAGACGGTAGCAATCAGCCCCAGCATTTT.

This chain's CDR3 is CASSLGAGELFF. The CDR3 nucleotides are TGCGCCAGCAGTCTGGGAGCCGGGGAGCTGTTTTTT. The genes are TRBV5-1 and TRBJ2-2; D is possibly TRBD2 (5 bases). Germline CDR1 and CDR2: SGHRS and YFSETQ. This CDR3 comprises 12 residues. With 5 bases removed from V and 6 bases from J, the gap between germline ends came to 8 bases.

This clone was picked up one time. This chain links TRBV7-9 with TRBJ2-1, with 12 bases fitting TRBD2. Germline CDR1 reads SEHNR; CDR2 reads FQNEAQ (reference sequence). The junction had 3 bases not matched to a gene; V was cut back by 5 bases and J by 4 bases. This CDR3 region has 15 residues. In DNA form, the CDR3 reads TGTGCCAGCAGCCCCGGACTAGCGGGGTACAATGAGCAGTTCTTC. Its translation is CASSPGLAGYNEQFF.

This chain uses TRBV19 with TRBJ1-2; TRBD1 matches 9 bases. The J segment lost 2 bases and the V segment lost 4 bases, leaving 14 bases of the junction unmatched. The CDR3 length is 18 residues. The germline V gene has CDR1 LNHDA and CDR2 SQIVND (reference sequence). Here the CDR3 DNA reads TGTGCCAGTAGTAAGAGGTCCGGGACAGGGATGGGCAACTATGGCTACACCTTC. This codes for CASSKRSGTGMGNYGYTF.

The gene calls are TRBV7-2 and TRBJ2-5; D possibly corresponds to TRBD2 (6 bases). Germline assignment: CDR1 SGHTA and CDR2 FQGNSA. Trimming took off 4 bases at V and 3 bases at J, with 15 bases between the two ends. The CDR3 has 15 residues. In nucleotides, the CDR3 is TGTGCCAGCAGCTCCAATCTAGGCGGGAAAGAGACCCAGTACTTC. Translated, it gives CASSSNLGGKETQYF.

The rearrangement joins TRBV18 to TRBJ1-1; the match to TRBD1 covers 12 bases. J gave up 5 bases and V 3 bases, and 4 bases lay outside the gene matches. The CDR3 has 15 amino acids. Germline-derived CDR1 and CDR2 are KGHSH and LQKENI. CDR3 residues: CASSPGTGGYTEAFF. CDR3 nucleotides: TGTGCCAGCTCACCCGGGACAGGGGGCTATACTGAAGCTTTCTTT. The variable domain in full, completed from reference TRBV18 and TRBJ1-1, reads NAGVMQNPRHLVRRRGQEARLRCSPMKGHSHVYWYRQLPEEGLKFMVYLQKENIIDESGMPKERFSAEFPKEGPSILRIQQVVRGDSAAYFCASSPGTGGYTEAFFGQGTRLTVV.

This rearrangement joins TRBV30 to TRBJ2-1; the D is unclear. Germline CDR1 reads GTSNPN; CDR2 reads SVGIG (reference sequence). The CDR3 contains 14 residues. V lost 1 base to trimming and J lost 0 bases, with 7 bases between them. CDR3 loop: CAWSADNSYNEQFF. CDR3 nucleotides: TGTGCCTGGAGTGCAGACAACTCCTACAATGAGCAGTTCTTC.

This sequence joins TRBV28 and TRBJ2-7; 7 bases are shared with TRBD2. This CDR3 contains 15 residues. Germline V CDR1 and CDR2: MDHEN, SYDVKM. V was clipped by 6 bases and J by 7 bases; unmatched bases: 15. CDR3 protein: CASRGPRGGLREQYF. The DNA for the CDR3 is TGTGCCAGCAGGGGCCCGAGGGGAGGGCTCCGGGAGCAGTACTTC.

This clone appeared a single time. The chain recombines TRBV7-2 with TRBJ2-3; D is uncertain. V lost 5 bases to trimming and J lost 5 bases, with 11 bases between them. The CDR3 has 13 residues. The germline gives CDR1 SGHTA, CDR2 FQGNSA. The CDR3 DNA follows: TGTGCCAGCAGCGGTACGACTGGAGATACGCAGTATTTT. As protein: CASSGTTGDTQYF.

This clone is a singleton in its sample. The chain employs TRBV28 and TRBJ2-1, with a weak D call TRBD2 (5 bases). Germline CDR1 and CDR2: MDHEN and SYDVKM. Trimming took 3 bases from V and 12 from J, leaving 24 bases between them. This CDR3 spans 16 amino acids. The CDR3: CASSFSGGQRILGQFF. CDR3 DNA sequence: TGTGCCAGCAGTTTCTCGGGCGGGCAGAGGATTCTTGGGCAGTTCTTC.

The V gene is TRBV5-8, the J gene TRBJ2-7, with a possible D match to TRBD2 (5 bases). Trimming stripped 0 bases from V and 0 bases from J, with 10 bases between. The germline CDR1 and CDR2 sequences are SGHTS and YDEGEE. This CDR3 is 15 amino acids long. The CDR3 DNA is TGTGCCAGCAGCTTGGGAGGGTCTCGCTCCTACGAGCAGTACTTC. Protein: CASSLGGSRSYEQYF.

The rearrangement uses TRBV13 and TRBJ2-1; 9 bases agree with TRBD2. The V gene's germline CDR1 is PRHDT and CDR2 FYEKMQ (reference sequence). There are 17 residues in the CDR3. The V gene end was trimmed by 2 bases and the J gene end by 0 bases; junction bases not matched to a gene: 5. CDR3 in amino acids: CASSLQTSGFSYNEQFF. The DNA of the CDR3 is TGTGCCAGCAGCTTACAGACTAGCGGATTCTCCTACAATGAGCAGTTCTTC. Full variable domain (rest looked up from reference TRBV13 and TRBJ2-1): AAGVIQSPRHLIKEKRETATLKCYPIPRHDTVYWYQQGPGQDPQFLISFYEKMQSDKGSIPDRFSAQQFSDYHSELNMSSLELGDSALYFCASSLQTSGFSYNEQFFGPGTRLTVL.

This clone came up once. The V gene is TRBV30, the J gene TRBJ1-2; maybe TRBD1 (6 bases). This CDR3 is built from 14 residues. From germline, CDR1 is GTSNPN and CDR2 SVGIG (reference sequence). Trimming pared 2 bases from V and 6 bases from J, leaving 16 bases between. CDR3 coding DNA: TGTGCCTGGAGTATAAGCAGGGGAGGGGATGGCTACACCTTC. Translated, it gives CAWSISRGGDGYTF.

The J gene is TRBJ2-1, the V gene TRBV19, with 9 positions matching TRBD1. The CDR3 extends over 14 amino acids. The germline V gene has CDR1 LNHDA and CDR2 SQIVND (reference sequence). The J segment lost 5 bases and the V segment lost 6 bases, leaving 5 bases of the junction unmatched. In DNA, the CDR3 is TGTGCCAGTAGCCAACAGGGGGCTCACAATGAGCAGTTCTTC. It specifies CASSQQGAHNEQFF.

The sample holds one count of this clone. CDR3 sequence reads: CASSLVFSRREGYTF. The CDR3 DNA is TGTGCCAGCAGCTTAGTTTTCTCTCGGAGGGAGGGCTACACCTTC. This rearrangement joins TRBV11-2 to TRBJ1-2, with D unresolved. The CDR3 has 15 residues. V lost 1 base, J lost 8 bases, and 17 bases lay in between. Looked up from germline, CDR1 is SGHAT and CDR2 is FQNNGV. Complete variable domain (other parts from reference TRBV11-2 and TRBJ1-2): EAGVAQSPRYKIIEKRQSVAFWCNPISGHATLYWYQQILGQGPKLLIQFQNNGVVDDSQLPKDRFSAERLKGVDSTLKIQPAKLEDSAVYLCASSLVFSRREGYTFGSGTRLTVV.

The gene calls are TRBV11-1 and TRBJ2-1; 12 bases line up with TRBD2. Germline CDR1 is SGHAT and CDR2 is FQDESV (reference sequence). The CDR3 runs 16 residues. The trim removed 1 base at V and 7 bases at J, leaving 5 bases unmatched. The CDR3 DNA is TGTGCCAGCAGCTTAGGAACTAGCGGGAGGATAAATGAGCAGTTCTTC. Translated: CASSLGTSGRINEQFF.

V and J are TRBV6-4 and TRBJ1-1; a possible D gene is TRBD1 (5 bases). The CDR3 totals 19 residues. Germline values: CDR1 MRHNA, CDR2 SNTAGT. With 0 bases removed from V and 0 bases from J, the gap between germline ends came to 20 bases. The DNA of the CDR3 is TGTGCCAGCAGTGACTCGATCAGACAGTCGATAGGAATGAACACTGAAGCTTTCTTT. Encoded protein: CASSDSIRQSIGMNTEAFF.